A selection of T cell receptor beta chains follows, all from one sample in a study of shared clonotypes between healthy human individuals. TCRdb keeps only in-frame clones here, not all; method: immunoSEQ multiplex PCR. The repertoire includes 450,000 to 550,000 clones, about four fifths of them detected once, and 10% to 15% sits in the top ten. Specimen: PBMCs. The receptors were gathered from a woman aged 40 to 55 in good health. Some clones in this sample may be carry-over from other donors' samples. The CDR3 runs from the conserved cysteine through the conserved F or W. The order of the fields is V gene, clone size, D gene, J gene, CDR3 protein, CDR3 DNA. The D gene is left open where the match is weak. The size of a clone is reported for some rows only, either as once, few or many, or as a class for expanded clones.

V gene: TRBV2
clone size: once
D gene: TRBD2
J gene: TRBJ2-2
CDR3 protein: CASSDFAGETGELFF
CDR3 DNA: TGTGCCAGCAGTGATTTTGCGGGAGAGACCGGGGAGCTGTTTTTT

V gene: TRBV18
clone size: .
D gene: .
J gene: TRBJ1-2
CDR3 protein: CASSPGEGYTF
CDR3 DNA: TGTGCCAGCTCACCAGGGGAAGGCTACACCTTC

V gene: TRBV5-1
clone size: .
D gene: .
J gene: TRBJ2-1
CDR3 protein: CASSLVGRGGNEQFF
CDR3 DNA: TGCGCCAGCAGCTTGGTTGGCAGGGGGGGAAATGAGCAGTTCTTC

V gene: TRBV10-2
clone size: .
D gene: .
J gene: TRBJ2-3
CDR3 protein: CASSTGRTDTQYF
CDR3 DNA: TGCGCCAGCAGTACGGGCCGCACAGATACGCAGTATTTT

V gene: TRBV14
clone size: few
D gene: .
J gene: TRBJ2-5
CDR3 protein: CASSQVGSTQYF
CDR3 DNA: TGTGCCAGCAGCCAGGTTGGCTCTACCCAGTACTTC

V gene: TRBV21-1
clone size: .
D gene: .
J gene: TRBJ1-3
CDR3 protein: CASSNGHTGNTIYF
CDR3 DNA: TGTGCCAGCAGCAACGGACATACCGGAAACACCATATATTTT

V gene: TRBV28
clone size: .
D gene: .
J gene: TRBJ2-3
CDR3 protein: CASSEGGSTDTQYF
CDR3 DNA: TGTGCCAGCAGTGAAGGGGGTTCCACAGATACGCAGTATTTT

V gene: TRBV6-4
clone size: .
D gene: .
J gene: TRBJ2-1
CDR3 protein: CASSEDSHNEQFF
CDR3 DNA: TGTGCCAGCAGTGAAGACAGCCACAATGAGCAGTTCTTC

V gene: TRBV18
clone size: few
D gene: TRBD1
J gene: TRBJ1-2
CDR3 protein: CASSPGQSGEGYTF
CDR3 DNA: TGTGCCAGCTCACCGGGACAGTCCGGAGAAGGCTACACCTTC

V gene: TRBV5-5
clone size: .
D gene: .
J gene: TRBJ1-2
CDR3 protein: CASSLALNYGYTF
CDR3 DNA: TGTGCCAGCAGCTTGGCGCTTAACTATGGCTACACCTTC

V gene: TRBV28
clone size: .
D gene: .
J gene: TRBJ1-1
CDR3 protein: CASSLLARAGFTEAFF
CDR3 DNA: TGTGCCAGCAGTTTATTAGCCCGGGCAGGGTTTACTGAAGCTTTCTTT

V gene: TRBV19
clone size: .
D gene: .
J gene: TRBJ1-1
CDR3 protein: CASSIQGSTEAFF
CDR3 DNA: TGTGCCAGTAGTATTCAGGGGTCGACTGAAGCTTTCTTT

V gene: TRBV4-3
clone size: .
D gene: .
J gene: TRBJ2-3
CDR3 protein: CASSPGTRRVRPTDTQYF
CDR3 DNA: TGCGCCAGCAGCCCGGGAACACGTAGGGTGAGGCCCACAGATACGCAGTATTTT

V gene: TRBV29-1
clone size: .
D gene: .
J gene: TRBJ1-1
CDR3 protein: CSVEQVKNTEAFF
CDR3 DNA: TGCAGCGTCGAACAGGTCAAGAACACTGAAGCTTTCTTT

V gene: TRBV5-1
clone size: .
D gene: .
J gene: TRBJ2-7
CDR3 protein: CASSLGSRSYEQYF
CDR3 DNA: TGCGCCAGCAGCTTGGGGTCCCGCTCCTACGAGCAGTACTTC

V gene: TRBV11-2
clone size: .
D gene: .
J gene: TRBJ2-3
CDR3 protein: CASSPLFSTDTQYF
CDR3 DNA: TGTGCCAGCAGCCCCTTGTTTAGCACAGATACGCAGTATTTT

V gene: TRBV7-9
clone size: .
D gene: .
J gene: TRBJ1-2
CDR3 protein: CASSLGGRDYGYTF
CDR3 DNA: TGTGCCAGCAGCTTAGGGGGGCGCGACTATGGCTACACCTTC

V gene: TRBV15
clone size: .
D gene: .
J gene: TRBJ1-4
CDR3 protein: CATSPFLGTNEKLFF
CDR3 DNA: TGTGCCACCAGCCCGTTCCTGGGGACTAATGAAAAACTGTTTTTT

V gene: TRBV4-2
clone size: .
D gene: .
J gene: TRBJ1-5
CDR3 protein: CASSPDGRNQPQHF
CDR3 DNA: TGTGCCAGCAGCCCGGACGGACGCAATCAGCCCCAGCATTTT

V gene: TRBV5-1
clone size: once
D gene: .
J gene: TRBJ2-2
CDR3 protein: CASSLAVSGNTGELFF
CDR3 DNA: TGCGCCAGCAGCTTGGCCGTTTCGGGAAACACCGGGGAGCTGTTTTTT

V gene: TRBV27
clone size: few
D gene: TRBD1
J gene: TRBJ2-7
CDR3 protein: CASTGIRGQQVQYF
CDR3 DNA: TGTGCCAGCACCGGAATCAGGGGGCAACAGGTGCAGTACTTC

V gene: TRBV27
clone size: once
D gene: TRBD1
J gene: TRBJ2-1
CDR3 protein: CASTPGQVFDEQFF
CDR3 DNA: TGTGCCAGCACCCCGGGACAGGTTTTCGATGAGCAGTTCTTC

V gene: TRBV2
clone size: once
D gene: .
J gene: TRBJ2-3
CDR3 protein: CASSGQVSWDTQYF
CDR3 DNA: TGTGCCAGCAGTGGACAGGTCTCCTGGGATACGCAGTATTTT

V gene: TRBV27
clone size: .
D gene: .
J gene: TRBJ2-1
CDR3 protein: CASRSLPNNEQFF
CDR3 DNA: TGTGCCAGCCGGAGCCTGCCCAACAATGAGCAGTTCTTC

V gene: TRBV30
clone size: once
D gene: TRBD2
J gene: TRBJ2-5
CDR3 protein: CAWSVRGRGETQYF
CDR3 DNA: TGTGCCTGGAGTGTACGCGGGAGGGGAGAGACCCAGTACTTC

V gene: TRBV7-9
clone size: .
D gene: .
J gene: TRBJ2-1
CDR3 protein: CASSFSGAVIYNEQFF
CDR3 DNA: TGTGCCAGCAGCTTCTCCGGCGCCGTCATCTACAATGAGCAGTTCTTC

V gene: TRBV6-6
clone size: .
D gene: .
J gene: TRBJ2-3
CDR3 protein: CASSPTVDTQYF
CDR3 DNA: TGTGCCAGCAGCCCGACAGTAGATACGCAGTATTTT

V gene: TRBV6-5
clone size: .
D gene: .
J gene: TRBJ1-2
CDR3 protein: CASSLGIPNYGYTF
CDR3 DNA: TGTGCCAGCAGTCTCGGGATTCCTAACTATGGCTACACCTTC

V gene: TRBV28
clone size: .
D gene: .
J gene: TRBJ2-7
CDR3 protein: CASSPGQFPYEQYF
CDR3 DNA: TGTGCCAGCAGTCCGGGACAATTCCCCTACGAGCAGTACTTC

V gene: TRBV5-4
clone size: .
D gene: .
J gene: TRBJ2-1
CDR3 protein: CASSLGPLSEQFF
CDR3 DNA: TGTGCCAGCAGCTTAGGACCTCTAAGTGAGCAGTTCTTC

V gene: TRBV29-1
clone size: .
D gene: .
J gene: TRBJ2-1
CDR3 protein: CSVAQLYNEQFF
CDR3 DNA: TGCAGCGTCGCCCAACTCTACAATGAGCAGTTCTTC

V gene: TRBV18
clone size: few
D gene: TRBD1
J gene: TRBJ2-1
CDR3 protein: CASSEDRDGEQFF
CDR3 DNA: TGTGCCAGCTCAGAAGACAGGGACGGCGAGCAGTTCTTC

V gene: TRBV30
clone size: .
D gene: .
J gene: TRBJ1-2
CDR3 protein: CAWSVGHIYGYTF
CDR3 DNA: TGTGCCTGGAGTGTAGGACACATCTATGGCTACACCTTC

V gene: TRBV19
clone size: .
D gene: .
J gene: TRBJ1-5
CDR3 protein: CASSRTLASRRGNQPQHF
CDR3 DNA: TGTGCCAGTAGTAGGACCCTCGCCTCTCGTAGGGGCAATCAGCCCCAGCATTTT

V gene: TRBV5-1
clone size: few
D gene: TRBD2
J gene: TRBJ2-1
CDR3 protein: CASSSGTSYNEQFF
CDR3 DNA: TGCGCCAGCAGCTCCGGGACTAGCTACAATGAGCAGTTCTTC

V gene: TRBV6-1
clone size: .
D gene: .
J gene: TRBJ1-1
CDR3 protein: CASSARVNTEAFF
CDR3 DNA: TGTGCCAGCAGTGCAAGGGTGAACACTGAAGCTTTCTTT

V gene: TRBV7-8
clone size: few
D gene: .
J gene: TRBJ2-7
CDR3 protein: CASSLFGVSSYEQYF
CDR3 DNA: TGTGCCAGCAGCTTATTCGGGGTATCCTCCTACGAGCAGTACTTC